One sample yielded the 22 T cell receptor beta chains listed below, sequenced in a study of OX40 agonist ivuxolimab in advanced cancers. Only in-frame clones appear in the TCRdb table, and some are missing; sequencing was by immunoSEQ multiplex PCR. The data hold 20,000 to 25,000 clones, with roughly 80% observed a single time. Sequenced here: CD4+ or CD8+ T cells sorted from blood, sampled in a trial of the OX40 agonist ivuxolimab. These receptors all stem from an adult with an advanced solid tumor such as melanoma, head and neck, liver or kidney cancer.

The chain carries TRBV9 and TRBJ2-3; D ambiguous. V was cut by 0 bases and J by 2 bases, with 7 bases left in between. The CDR3 has 14 amino acids. Germline V gene sequence: CDR1 SGDLS, CDR2 YYNGEE. CDR3 bases: TGTGCCAGCAGCGTAGCGGGCTTCACAGATACGCAGTATTTT. Translation gives CASSVAGFTDTQYF.

This clone was detected once. V is TRBV11-2 and J is TRBJ1-1, with unresolved D. The V and J ends lost 5 bases and 5 bases respectively, with 12 bases between them. CDR3 length: 13 residues. The germline gives CDR1 SGHAT, CDR2 FQNNGV. CDR3 in amino acids: CASSEEKLTEAFF. The CDR3 DNA reads as TGTGCCAGCAGCGAGGAGAAATTGACTGAAGCTTTCTTT.

The chain uses TRBV28 and TRBJ2-3; maybe TRBD2 (5 bases). The germline CDR1 and CDR2 sequences are MDHEN and SYDVKM. The CDR3 length is 14 residues. V was shortened by 4 bases and J by 3 bases, with 11 bases between the two germline ends. The CDR3 DNA is TGTGCCAGCAGTTCCGAGGAGCGGACAGATACGCAGTATTTT. This gives the protein CASSSEERTDTQYF.

Details on this clone: Other DNA sequences within the sample encode an identical CDR3. The J gene is TRBJ1-1, the V gene TRBV27, with D tentatively TRBD1 (5 bases). This CDR3 is 14 amino acids long. Germline-derived CDR1 and CDR2 are MNHEY and SMNVEV (reference sequence). The germline V and J ends were trimmed by 6 bases and 1 base, with 12 bases remaining between them. CDR3 sequence: CASSPGTANTEAFF. The DNA for the CDR3 is TGTGCCAGCAGCCCCGGGACGGCGAACACTGAAGCTTTCTTT.

The J gene is TRBJ1-1, the V gene TRBV5-4, with D maybe TRBD1 (5 bases). Germline-derived CDR1 and CDR2 are SGHNT and YYREEE (reference sequence). CDR3 length equals 14 residues. V gave up 3 bases and J gave up 4 bases, with 13 bases separating them. This chain's CDR3 is CASSSTAWGTEAFF. The CDR3 DNA is TGTGCCAGCAGCTCGACAGCTTGGGGCACTGAAGCTTTCTTT.

This chain connects TRBV29-1 to TRBJ1-4, with 9 nucleotides matching TRBD1. The CDR3 contains 13 residues. Germline V gives CDR1 SQVTM, CDR2 ANQGSEA. The V and J ends lost 7 bases and 5 bases, in that order; junction bases with no gene match: 5. The DNA of the CDR3 is TGCAGCGCCCGGACAGGGGCCAATGAAAAACTGTTTTTT. Protein sequence: CSARTGANEKLFF.

The chain couples TRBV28 to TRBJ2-7; D unclear. V was trimmed by 8 bases and J by 5 bases, leaving 7 bases between them. The CDR3 is 10 residues long. CDR1 and CDR2 from the germline V gene are MDHEN and SYDVKM. The CDR3 region is CASALNEQYF. Written as DNA, the CDR3 is TGTGCCAGCGCACTGAACGAGCAGTACTTC.

This sequence joins TRBV11-3 and TRBJ2-1, with D uncertain. This CDR3 comprises 13 residues. In germline, CDR1 is SGHNT, CDR2 YENEEA. V was shortened by 5 bases and J by 5 bases, with 10 bases between the two germline ends. In DNA form, the CDR3 reads TGTGCCAGCAGCGCCTCCGAGAACAATGAGCAGTTCTTC. Its translation is CASSASENNEQFF.

The chain's CDR3 is CASSPMTGDTGELFF. For the CDR3, the DNA is TGTGCCAGCAGCCCAATGACAGGGGACACCGGGGAGCTGTTTTTT. V is TRBV7-6 and J is TRBJ2-2; 8 bases match TRBD1. The CDR3 sequence is 15 residues long. Germline loops: CDR1 SGHVS, CDR2 FNYEAQ. V lost 5 bases and J lost 3; bases outside the gene matches: 5.

This chain links TRBV7-3 with TRBJ2-1, with D tentatively TRBD1 (5 bases). Between the trimmed V and J ends, which lost 7 bases and 6 bases, there was a span of 16 bases. Germline assignment: CDR1 SGHTA and CDR2 FQGTGA. This CDR3 is built from 14 residues. The CDR3 bases are TGTGCCAGCAAAAGGGCAGGGCAAGGCAATGAGCAGTTCTTC. Amino acids: CASKRAGQGNEQFF.

The chain links TRBV19 to TRBJ1-1; D perhaps matches TRBD1 (5 bases). The CDR3 consists of 10 residues. V shed 10 bases and J shed 9 bases, with 12 bases lying between them. Germline-derived CDR1 and CDR2 are LNHDA and SQIVND (reference sequence). CDR3 in amino acids: CATSGGKAFF. Here the CDR3 DNA reads TGTGCCACTTCCGGGGGTAAAGCTTTCTTT.

The rearrangement joins TRBV4-1 to TRBJ1-1; D unclear. Germline assignment: CDR1 MGHRA and CDR2 YSYEKL. The germline V and J ends were trimmed by 0 bases and 8 bases, with 10 bases remaining between them. This CDR3 is 13 amino acids long. Here the CDR3 DNA reads TGCGCCAGCAGCCAAGAGGGCGGGCCCGAAGCTTTCTTT. Translating it yields CASSQEGGPEAFF.

Here the CDR3 DNA reads TGTGCCAGCAGCGCCACCCCAGGGGGCCAAGAGACCCAGTACTTC. It specifies CASSATPGGQETQYF. This chain uses TRBV2 with TRBJ2-5, with TRBD1 matching over 7 bases. Looked up from germline, CDR1 is SNHLY and CDR2 is FYNNEI. The CDR3 loop spans 15 amino acids. J was trimmed by 1 base and V by 6 bases; bases with no gene match: 8.

The rearrangement uses TRBV9 and TRBJ2-2, with 7 bases that match TRBD1. Per the germline V gene, CDR1 is SGDLS and CDR2 is YYNGEE. The V and J ends lost 0 bases and 2 bases, in that order; junction bases with no gene match: 7. CDR3 length equals 17 residues. This CDR3 is CASSVVLGQANTGELFF. Here the CDR3 DNA reads TGTGCCAGCAGCGTAGTTCTTGGACAGGCAAACACCGGGGAGCTGTTTTTT.

The DNA of the CDR3 is TGTGCCAGCAGTACTAGCGGGAGTCCAGATACGCAGTATTTT. The encoded protein is CASSTSGSPDTQYF. J is TRBJ2-3 and V is TRBV2; the match to TRBD2 covers 11 bases. Trimming at V came to 5 bases and at J to 4 bases, leaving 2 bases not matched to a gene. Germline values: CDR1 SNHLY, CDR2 FYNNEI. The CDR3 spans 14 residues.

This chain connects TRBV28 to TRBJ2-7; 7 nucleotides line up with TRBD1. Germline V gene sequence: CDR1 MDHEN, CDR2 SYDVKM. The CDR3 covers 13 residues. J was trimmed by 0 bases and V by 10 bases; bases with no gene match: 6. CDR3 nucleotide sequence: TGTGCCACCCTCGGGACAGACTCCTACGAGCAGTACTTC. This gives the protein CATLGTDSYEQYF. The full variable domain, completed using reference TRBV28 and TRBJ2-7, is DVKVTQSSRYLVKRTGEKVFLECVQDMDHENMFWYRQDPGLGLRLIYFSYDVKMKEKGDIPEGYSVSREKKERFSLILESASTNQTSMYLCATLGTDSYEQYFGPGTRLTVT.

This clone rates as medium-sized. The rearrangement joins TRBV29-1 to TRBJ2-7; 7 positions match TRBD1. CDR3 length: 13 amino acids. J was trimmed by 3 bases and V by 4 bases; bases with no gene match: 6. Germline-derived CDR1 and CDR2 are SQVTM and ANQGSEA. The CDR3 protein is CSVVGTANYEQYF. The CDR3, as DNA: TGCAGCGTTGTCGGGACAGCCAACTACGAGCAGTACTTC.

V gene TRBV15 combines with J gene TRBJ2-2; 7 bases agree with TRBD2. This CDR3 has 14 amino acids. CDR1 and CDR2 from the germline V gene are LNHNV and YYDKDF (reference sequence). Trimming cost V 0 bases and J 6 bases; bases outside gene matches: 1. CDR3: CATSREGGAGELFF. In DNA form, the CDR3 reads TGTGCCACCAGCAGAGAGGGGGGGGCCGGGGAGCTGTTTTTT.

The rearrangement links TRBV9 to TRBJ1-1, with D perhaps matching TRBD1 (6 bases). Per the germline V gene, CDR1 is SGDLS and CDR2 is YYNGEE. V lost 4 bases and J 0 bases, leaving 13 bases between the germline ends. The CDR3 runs to 15 residues. CDR3 bases: TGTGCCAGCAGCTCAAACAGGGAAATGAACACTGAAGCTTTCTTT. Encoded protein: CASSSNREMNTEAFF.

The table lists this clone with a count of one. The rearrangement links TRBV5-8 to TRBJ2-7; 11 positions match TRBD1. The CDR3 has 13 amino acids. Germline V CDR1 and CDR2: SGHTS, YDEGEE. The CDR3 is CADEGQGAYEQYF. The CDR3 nucleotides are TGTGCAGACGAGGGACAGGGGGCCTACGAGCAGTACTTC.

The gene calls are TRBV2 and TRBJ2-7, with a weak D call TRBD2 (6 bases). The V and J ends lost 4 bases and 2 bases respectively, with 12 bases between them. The CDR3 spans 14 residues. CDR1 SNHLY and CDR2 FYNNEI come from the germline V gene. CDR3 region: CASSAGASPYEQYF. CDR3 bases: TGTGCCAGCAGTGCGGGAGCGTCCCCCTACGAGCAGTACTTC. Full variable domain (rest looked up from reference TRBV2 and TRBJ2-7): EPEVTQTPSHQVTQMGQEVILRCVPISNHLYFYWYRQILGQKVEFLVSFYNNEISEKSEIFDDQFSVERPDGSNFTLKIRSTKLEDSAMYFCASSAGASPYEQYFGPGTRLTVT.

The gene calls are TRBV5-1 and TRBJ2-7; D may correspond to TRBD1 or TRBD2 (5 bases each). V dropped 2 bases and J dropped 2 bases, with 14 bases sitting between them. The CDR3 has 15 amino acids. CDR1 and CDR2 from the germline V gene are SGHRS and YFSETQ. The CDR3 reads CASSLSGTATYEQYF. CDR3 DNA sequence: TGCGCCAGCAGCTTATCCGGGACGGCCACCTACGAGCAGTACTTC.